This TCR beta chain was identified during a study of beta chain features in type 1 diabetes. About the study: No age, gender or cell yield differences were seen between patients and healthy donors. Study results and caveats: Individuals with type 1 diabetes displayed fewer insertions and more deletions at VDJ junctions.

Germline V gene lookup returns CDR1 MNHEY and CDR2 SVGAGI. CDR3 length: 13 residues. Trimming left V 6 bases short and J 0 bases short, with 8 bases between. To note about this clone: Its specificity is not known.

A CD45RO/CCR7/CD25/CD127/CD95/CD27 panel sorted naive, central memory, regulatory and stem cell-like memory CD4+ cells. The purity of all sorted populations exceeded 95%. cDNA synthesis used the whole RNA isolate, giving expressed TCRB sequences. Profiling relied on immunoSEQ multiplex PCR, and the TCRdb table lists in-frame clones only, not all of them. The sample has 160,000 or so clones, roughly 9% seen once. This receptor was identified in a woman aged 18-29 years in good health. V usage is TRBV6-5 and J usage is TRBJ2-5; maybe TRBD1 (5 bases). The material sequenced was central memory CD4+ T cells from blood. In DNA form, the CDR3 reads TGTGCCAGCAGGCCGGACAACCAAGAGACCCAGTACTTC. It specifies CASRPDNQETQYF.